Shown below are 15 T cell receptor beta chains from a single sample sequenced in a study of shared T cell receptors in the human thymus. Repertoires were generated with immunoSEQ multiplex PCR, while TCRdb's copy carries only in-frame clones and drops some. The sample lists under 450,000 clones, 85% to 95% seen once, with around 0.018% in the top ten. The specimen was thymocytes. These receptors all stem from a human donor.

The V gene is TRBV6-7, the J gene TRBJ2-3; D is ambiguous. TRBV6-7 is an ORF for which the function is uncertain. V lost 2 bases and J 5 bases, leaving 20 bases between the germline ends. The CDR3 loop spans 17 amino acids. CDR3 residues: CASSYTHGRPWVDTQYF. CDR3 DNA: TGTGCCAGCAGTTACACCCACGGTAGGCCCTGGGTAGATACGCAGTATTTT.

The chain combines TRBV27 with TRBJ2-7, with 7 positions matching TRBD1. CDR1 is MNHEY, CDR2 SMNVEV, per germline (reference sequence). The V and J ends lost 2 bases and 0 bases, in that order; junction bases with no gene match: 7. The CDR3 loop spans 16 amino acids. The CDR3 is CASSLNKGQVSYEQYF. The DNA of the CDR3 is TGTGCCAGCAGTTTAAACAAAGGACAGGTCTCCTACGAGCAGTACTTC.

This chain joins TRBV4-1 and TRBJ2-7, with 10 bases lining up with TRBD1. The V segment lost 3 bases and the J segment 2 bases; nucleotides outside the gene matches: 7. Germline lookup yields CDR1 MGHRA and CDR2 YSYEKL. This CDR3 is 16 amino acids long. CDR3 nucleotides: TGCGCCAGCAGCCAGTCGGACAGGGGGGTGACCTACGAGCAGTACTTC. It is translated as CASSQSDRGVTYEQYF.

The chain is built from TRBV10-3 and TRBJ1-2; TRBD1 agrees at 8 bases. The CDR3 contains 14 residues. Germline trimming cut 4 bases from V and 4 bases from J; bases unmatched to any gene: 5. Germline V gene lookup returns CDR1 ENHRY and CDR2 SYGVKD. CDR3 amino acids: CAISGTGTSYGYTF. The CDR3 DNA reads TGTGCCATCAGTGGGACAGGGACGTCCTATGGCTACACCTTC.

The chain has TRBV30 and TRBJ2-5; 10 bases agree with TRBD2. Germline V gene lookup returns CDR1 GTSNPN and CDR2 SVGIG (reference sequence). CDR3 length: 16 residues. V shed 4 bases, J shed 2 bases, and the junction held 10 bases outside the gene matches. The CDR3 is CAWTSGRGGVQETQYF. The CDR3, as DNA: TGTGCCTGGACTAGCGGGAGAGGGGGGGTACAAGAGACCCAGTACTTC.

The V and J genes are TRBV27 and TRBJ2-7, with unresolved D. Germline V lookup: CDR1 MNHEY, CDR2 SMNVEV (reference sequence). Between the trimmed V and J ends, which lost 2 bases and 3 bases, there was a span of 8 bases. The CDR3 loop spans 13 amino acids. Written as DNA, the CDR3 is TGTGCCAGCAGTTTAAGGGCCGGCTACGAGCAGTACTTC. The encoded protein is CASSLRAGYEQYF.

The chain has TRBV6-5 and TRBJ2-5; D is unclear. Looked up from germline, CDR1 is MNHEY and CDR2 is SVGAGI. The CDR3 runs 14 residues. V was cut by 7 bases and J by 5 bases, with 17 bases left in between. The CDR3: CASTHLGFMETQYF. The CDR3 bases are TGTGCCAGCACGCACCTCGGGTTTATGGAGACCCAGTACTTC.

This chain uses TRBV5-4 with TRBJ1-1; D may be TRBD1 (5 bases). The germline V and J ends were trimmed by 1 base and 7 bases, with 14 bases remaining between them. Germline V gene sequence: CDR1 SGHNT, CDR2 YYREEE (reference sequence). The CDR3 contains 14 residues. As DNA, the CDR3 is TGTGCCAGCAGCTTGCAGGGACTAGGGGATGAAGCTTTCTTT. This encodes CASSLQGLGDEAFF.

The CDR3: CASSVGGRGHNEQFF. The DNA for the CDR3 is TGTGCCAGCAGCGTAGGTGGGAGGGGCCACAATGAGCAGTTCTTC. The J gene is TRBJ2-1, the V gene TRBV9, with TRBD2 matching 7 bases. Germline lookup yields CDR1 SGDLS and CDR2 YYNGEE. The V and J ends lost 0 bases and 5 bases, in that order; junction bases with no gene match: 5. The CDR3 is made up of 15 amino acids.

The rearrangement joins TRBV7-2 to TRBJ1-5; the D is unclear. V was pared by 0 bases and J by 5 bases, with 5 bases between. The germline CDR1 and CDR2 sequences are SGHTA and FQGNSA. The CDR3 spans 13 residues. CDR3 coding DNA: TGTGCCAGCAGCTTAGCTTGGGATCAGCCCCAGCATTTT. Translating gives CASSLAWDQPQHF.

The chain recombines TRBV28 with TRBJ1-1; D possibly corresponds to TRBD1 (5 bases). Germline V lookup: CDR1 MDHEN, CDR2 SYDVKM. The CDR3 consists of 12 residues. V was clipped by 3 bases and J by 4 bases, with 6 bases between them. The CDR3 DNA sequence: TGTGCCAGCAGTTTCGGGGGCACTGAAGCTTTCTTT. It translates to CASSFGGTEAFF.

The CDR3 here is CAIGGSGANTGELFF. In DNA, the CDR3 is TGTGCCATCGGAGGAAGCGGCGCGAACACCGGGGAGCTGTTTTTT. This chain joins TRBV6-5 and TRBJ2-2; TRBD2 might be the D (5 bases). The CDR3 has 15 residues. The germline V gene has CDR1 MNHEY and CDR2 SVGAGI. V shed 10 bases and J shed 0 bases, with 15 bases lying between them.

This rearrangement joins TRBV19 to TRBJ1-2, with 9 bases that match TRBD1. In germline, CDR1 is LNHDA, CDR2 SQIVND (reference sequence). Trimming at V came to 6 bases and at J to 6 bases, leaving 2 bases not matched to a gene. The CDR3 totals 12 residues. This chain's CDR3 is CASRGTGNGYTF. The CDR3 region has the DNA TGTGCCAGTAGAGGGACAGGGAATGGCTACACCTTC.

V usage is TRBV7-2 and J usage is TRBJ2-3; TRBD1 matches 9 bases. Germline lookup yields CDR1 SGHTA and CDR2 FQGNSA. After removal of 8 bases from V and 3 bases from J, the junction contained 6 bases not matched to a gene. The CDR3 sequence is 14 residues long. The CDR3 loop is CASRGTGLTDTQYF. CDR3 sequence (DNA): TGTGCCAGCCGGGGGACAGGGTTAACAGATACGCAGTATTTT.

This chain links TRBV7-3 with TRBJ2-3; 7 bases agree with TRBD1. V trimming: 5 bases; J trimming: 2 bases; junction bases outside the gene matches: 7. The CDR3 sequence is 15 residues long. Germline V gene sequence: CDR1 SGHTA, CDR2 FQGTGA. CDR3 nucleotide sequence: TGTGCCAGCAGCCTGGACAGGACACACACAGATACGCAGTATTTT. Translation gives CASSLDRTHTDTQYF.